This is a list of T cell receptor beta chains from one sample in a study of post-analysis software for immune sequencing data. TCRdb redid the calling of the PCR reads with MiXCR, one entry per CDR3 protein. The sample carries around 770,000 distinct CDR3 sequences, 35% to 55% recorded once. Sequenced: blood. These receptors were collected from a girl aged 10-17 years with multiple sclerosis. CDR3s leave out the opening cysteine and the closing phenylalanine or tryptophan. A D gene is named only where the DNA matches it firmly.

TRBV4-2	TRBD2	TRBJ2-1	ASSQVVWGREGRLSSYNEQF
TRBV4-1	-	TRBJ2-3	ASSLKFTDTQY
TRBV6-2/TRBV6-3	TRBD2	TRBJ2-1	ASSYPLAGGPRSYNEQF
TRBV20-1	-	TRBJ2-7	SARVSGAGTYEQY
TRBV29-1	-	TRBJ2-7	SVETGAQSYEQY
TRBV2	TRBD1	TRBJ2-1	TSIPPDRGVREQF
TRBV7-3	TRBD1	TRBJ2-7	ASSLVGQGAYEQY
TRBV11-1	TRBD1	TRBJ2-5	ASTPPTGEETQY
TRBV6-2/TRBV6-3	-	TRBJ2-5	ASSWRRWQETQY
TRBV20-1	TRBD2	TRBJ2-5	SARDNLAVQETQY
TRBV7-2	-	-	ASSRRSYEQY
TRBV20-1	TRBD2	TRBJ2-3	SVLPLQREETDTQY
TRBV20-1	-	TRBJ2-7	SARGLDVYEQY
TRBV29-1	-	TRBJ2-3	SAGSGEGTDTQY
TRBV28	TRBD1	TRBJ2-7	ASSLTPGQGAMGEQY
TRBV7-2	TRBD1	TRBJ1-5	ASSLKAGGQPQH
TRBV29-1	-	TRBJ2-3	SFRDTLPDTQY
TRBV15	-	TRBJ2-1	ATSREGVSSYNEQF
TRBV13	-	TRBJ2-3	ASSPGLRVGDTQY
TRBV27	TRBD2	TRBJ2-6	ASRLTSGSSGANVLT
TRBV29-1	-	TRBJ2-5	SVEVPQETQY
TRBV7-9	-	TRBJ2-7	ASSFERTAYEQY
TRBV7-2	-	TRBJ2-7	ASSHATAYEQY
TRBV4-1	TRBD1	TRBJ2-7	ASSQADREVYEQY
TRBV25-1	TRBD1	TRBJ1-2	ASSESQAGGAFSYT